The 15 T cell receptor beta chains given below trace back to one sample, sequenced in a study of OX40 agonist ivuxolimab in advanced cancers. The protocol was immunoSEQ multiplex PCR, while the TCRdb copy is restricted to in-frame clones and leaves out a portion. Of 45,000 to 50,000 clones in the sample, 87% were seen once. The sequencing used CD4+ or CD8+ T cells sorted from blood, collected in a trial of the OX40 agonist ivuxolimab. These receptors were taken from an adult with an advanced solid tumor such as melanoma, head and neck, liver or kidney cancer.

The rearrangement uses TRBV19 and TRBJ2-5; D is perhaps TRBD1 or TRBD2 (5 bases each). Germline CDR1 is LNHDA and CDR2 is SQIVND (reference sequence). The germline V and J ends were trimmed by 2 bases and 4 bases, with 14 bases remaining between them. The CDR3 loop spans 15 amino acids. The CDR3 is CASSINGARAETQYF. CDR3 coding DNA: TGTGCCAGTAGTATAAATGGGGCGAGGGCAGAGACCCAGTACTTC.

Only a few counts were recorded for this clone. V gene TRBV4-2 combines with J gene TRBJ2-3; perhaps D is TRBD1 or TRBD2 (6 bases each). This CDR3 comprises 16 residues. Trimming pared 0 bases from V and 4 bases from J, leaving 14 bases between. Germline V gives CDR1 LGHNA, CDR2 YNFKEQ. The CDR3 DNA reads TGTGCCAGCAGCCAAGAATCGGGGGCTGGGGCAGATACGCAGTATTTT. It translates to CASSQESGAGADTQYF.

The DNA of the CDR3 is TGTGCCAGCTCACGGACAGGGGAGGACGAGCAGTACTTC. Encoded protein: CASSRTGEDEQYF. The chain is built from TRBV18 and TRBJ2-7; 9 nucleotides line up with TRBD1. Trimming took 4 bases from V and 5 from J; bases not matched to a gene: 3. The CDR3 runs 13 residues. CDR1 KGHSH and CDR2 LQKENI come from the germline V gene. The full variable domain, with the rest looked up from reference TRBV18 and TRBJ2-7, is NAGVMQNPRHLVRRRGQEARLRCSPMKGHSHVYWYRQLPEEGLKFMVYLQKENIIDESGMPKERFSAEFPKEGPSILRIQQVVRGDSAAYFCASSRTGEDEQYFGPGTRLTVT.

As DNA, the CDR3 is TGTGCCAGCAGCGACAGATACTACGAGCAGTACTTC. This translates into CASSDRYYEQYF. The rearrangement links TRBV27 to TRBJ2-7; maybe TRBD1 (5 bases). With 6 bases removed from V and 3 bases from J, the gap between germline ends came to 9 bases. The CDR3 length is 12 residues. The germline gives CDR1 MNHEY, CDR2 SMNVEV (reference sequence).

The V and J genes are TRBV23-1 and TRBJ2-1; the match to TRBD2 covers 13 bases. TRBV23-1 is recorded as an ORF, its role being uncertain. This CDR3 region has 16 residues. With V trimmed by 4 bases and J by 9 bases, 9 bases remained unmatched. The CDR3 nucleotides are TGCGCCAGCAGTCCAGGGACTAGCGGGAATCGGGCTGAGCAGTTCTTC. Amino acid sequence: CASSPGTSGNRAEQFF.

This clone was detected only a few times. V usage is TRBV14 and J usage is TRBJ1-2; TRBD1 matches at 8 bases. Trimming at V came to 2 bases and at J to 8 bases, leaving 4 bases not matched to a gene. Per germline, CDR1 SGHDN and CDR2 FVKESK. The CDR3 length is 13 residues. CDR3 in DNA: TGTGCCAGCAGCCAACCAGGGGGCAGGGGCTACACCTTC. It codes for CASSQPGGRGYTF. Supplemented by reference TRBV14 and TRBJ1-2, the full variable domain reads EAGVTQFPSHSVIEKGQTVTLRCDPISGHDNLYWYRRVMGKEIKFLLHFVKESKQDESGMPNNRFLAERTGGTYSTLKVQPAELEDSGVYFCASSQPGGRGYTFGSGTRLTVV.

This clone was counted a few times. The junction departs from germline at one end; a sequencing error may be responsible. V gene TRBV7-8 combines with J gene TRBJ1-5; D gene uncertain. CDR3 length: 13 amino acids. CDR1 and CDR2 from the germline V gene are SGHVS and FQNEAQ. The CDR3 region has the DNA TGTGCCAGCAGGTTAGACTTGAATCAGCCCCAGCATTTT. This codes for CASRLDLNQPQHF.

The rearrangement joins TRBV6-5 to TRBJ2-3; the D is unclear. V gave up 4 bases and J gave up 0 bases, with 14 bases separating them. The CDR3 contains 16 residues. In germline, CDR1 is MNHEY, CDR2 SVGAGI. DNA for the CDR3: TGTGCCAGCAGTTTATATCCGGAACCGAGCACAGATACGCAGTATTTT. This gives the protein CASSLYPEPSTDTQYF.

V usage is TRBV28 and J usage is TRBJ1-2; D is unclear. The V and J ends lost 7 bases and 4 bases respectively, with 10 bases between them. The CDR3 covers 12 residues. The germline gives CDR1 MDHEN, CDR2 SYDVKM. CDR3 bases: TGTGCCAGCATGGAGCTTAGCTATGGCTACACCTTC. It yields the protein CASMELSYGYTF.

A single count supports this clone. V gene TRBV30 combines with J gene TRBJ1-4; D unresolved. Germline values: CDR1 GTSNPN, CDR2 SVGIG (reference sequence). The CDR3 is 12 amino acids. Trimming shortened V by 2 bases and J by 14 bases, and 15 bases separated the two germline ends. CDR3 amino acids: CAWSFRPYRLFF. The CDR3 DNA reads TGTGCCTGGAGTTTCCGTCCATATCGGCTGTTTTTT.

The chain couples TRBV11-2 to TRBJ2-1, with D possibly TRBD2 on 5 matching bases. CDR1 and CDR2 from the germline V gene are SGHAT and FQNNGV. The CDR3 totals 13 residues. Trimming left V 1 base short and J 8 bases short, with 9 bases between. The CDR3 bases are TGTGCCAGCAGCTTAGGGGGAGTCGATGAGCAGTTCTTC. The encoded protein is CASSLGGVDEQFF.

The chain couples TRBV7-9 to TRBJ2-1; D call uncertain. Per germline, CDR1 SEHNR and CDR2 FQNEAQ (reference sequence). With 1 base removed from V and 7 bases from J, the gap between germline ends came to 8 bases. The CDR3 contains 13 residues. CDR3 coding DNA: TGTGCCAGCAGCTTAGGGTTGGGGAATGAGCAGTTCTTC. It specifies CASSLGLGNEQFF.

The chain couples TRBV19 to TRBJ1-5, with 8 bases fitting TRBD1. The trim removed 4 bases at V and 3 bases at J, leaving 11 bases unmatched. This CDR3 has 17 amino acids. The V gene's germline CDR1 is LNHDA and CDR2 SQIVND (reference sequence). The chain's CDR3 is CASSTPDRGRPNQPQHF. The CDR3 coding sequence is TGTGCCAGTAGTACCCCAGACAGGGGACGGCCCAATCAGCCCCAGCATTTT.

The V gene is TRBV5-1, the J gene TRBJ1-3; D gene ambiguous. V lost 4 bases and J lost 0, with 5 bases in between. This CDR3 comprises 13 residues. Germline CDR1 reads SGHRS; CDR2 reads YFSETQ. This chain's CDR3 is CASSLISGNTIYF. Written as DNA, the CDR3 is TGCGCCAGCAGCCTTATCTCTGGAAACACCATATATTTT. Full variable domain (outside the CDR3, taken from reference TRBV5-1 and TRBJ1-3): KAGVTQTPRYLIKTRGQQVTLSCSPISGHRSVSWYQQTPGQGLQFLFEYFSETQRNKGNFPGRFSGRQFSNSRSEMNVSTLELGDSALYLCASSLISGNTIYFGEGSWLTVV.

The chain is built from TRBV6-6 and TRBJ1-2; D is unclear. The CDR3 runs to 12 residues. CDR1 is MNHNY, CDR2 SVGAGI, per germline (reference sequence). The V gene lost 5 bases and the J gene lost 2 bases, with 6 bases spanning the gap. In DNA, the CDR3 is TGTGCCAGCAGTGGCGACAACTATGGCTACACCTTC. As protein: CASSGDNYGYTF.